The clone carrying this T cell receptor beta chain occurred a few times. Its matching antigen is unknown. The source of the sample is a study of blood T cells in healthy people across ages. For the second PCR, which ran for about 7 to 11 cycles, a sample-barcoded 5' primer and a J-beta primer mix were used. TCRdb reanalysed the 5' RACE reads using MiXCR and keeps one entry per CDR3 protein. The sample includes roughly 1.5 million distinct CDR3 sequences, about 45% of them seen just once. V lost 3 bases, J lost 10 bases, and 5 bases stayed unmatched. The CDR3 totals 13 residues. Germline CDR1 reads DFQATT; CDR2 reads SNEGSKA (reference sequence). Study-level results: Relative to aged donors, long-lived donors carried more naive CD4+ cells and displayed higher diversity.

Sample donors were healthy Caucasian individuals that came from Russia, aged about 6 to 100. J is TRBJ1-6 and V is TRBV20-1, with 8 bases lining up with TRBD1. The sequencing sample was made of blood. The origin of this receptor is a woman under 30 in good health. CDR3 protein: CSASRTGQSPLHF. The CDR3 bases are TGCAGTGCTAGTCGGACAGGGCAATCACCCCTCCACTTT.